These 29 T cell receptor beta chains came from one sample sequenced in a study of tumor-infiltrating lymphocytes in primary liver carcinoma. Bulk tissue was left unsorted, and RNA and DNA were co-extracted from about 19-30 mg of it. Production of TCR beta cDNA used approximately 0.45 ug total RNA together with a constant-region primer. Three nested multiplex PCR rounds, a slightly modified ARM-PCR, produced the libraries for TCR beta. Amplification in the first two PCR rounds was performed using TRBV1-TRBV30 forward primers and a C-beta reverse primer for roughly 10 cycles each. TCRdb itself ran the multiplex PCR reads through MiXCR, one entry per CDR3 protein. The table includes about 75,000 distinct CDR3 sequences, approximately 62% detected once. Material: tumor-adjacent normal liver tissue. These receptors were obtained from a man aged 35 to 55 with primary liver carcinoma and hepatitis B virus infection.

Worth noting for this clonotype: Here the CDR3 omits its conserved ending phenylalanine or tryptophan, so a read error is the likely source. The DNA is omitted, as the CDR3 cannot be located on it reliably, and the CDR3 follows TCRdb's listing. The chain employs TRBV6-2 or TRBV6-3 and TRBJ1-5; TRBD1 reflects the table's D call only, with no check against the DNA. Per germline, CDR1 MNHEY and CDR2 SVGEGT. The length of the CDR3 is 15 amino acids, counting both ends. The CDR3 protein is CASCLDSYSNQPQHL.

On this clonotype: One end of the junction does not line up with germline, which may come from a read error. The J gene is TRBJ2-7, the V gene TRBV7-9; perhaps TRBD1 as D (5 bases). The CDR3 is 13 amino acids. From germline, CDR1 is SEHNR and CDR2 FQNEAQ (reference sequence). In DNA form, the CDR3 reads TGTGCCGGCAGCTTGCTGACAGCCGACGAGCAGTACTTC. Translation: CAGSLLTADEQYF.

Points on this clonotype: The junction departs from germline at one end; a sequencing error may be responsible. The chain links TRBV7-9 to TRBJ1-2; D gene unclear. The CDR3 sequence is 14 residues long. Germline V gene lookup returns CDR1 SEHNR and CDR2 FQNEAQ (reference sequence). The DNA for the CDR3 is TGCGCCAGCAGCTTAAGTCATGGGCCTTCTGGCTACACCTTC. Translating gives CASSLSHGPSGYTF.

The rearrangement uses TRBV11-2 and TRBJ2-7; D not resolved. Germline CDR1 and CDR2: SGHAT and FQNNGV. V was shortened by 1 base and J by 4 bases, with 11 bases between the two germline ends. CDR3 length: 14 residues. The CDR3 DNA is TGTGCCAGCAGCTTAGCGGCTAGAGATTACGAGCAGTACTTC. This translates into CASSLAARDYEQYF. Full variable domain (remainder filled in from reference TRBV11-2 and TRBJ2-7): EAGVAQSPRYKIIEKRQSVAFWCNPISGHATLYWYQQILGQGPKLLIQFQNNGVVDDSQLPKDRFSAERLKGVDSTLKIQPAKLEDSAVYLCASSLAARDYEQYFGPGTRLTVT.

This chain connects TRBV11-2 to TRBJ2-7, with TRBD1 matching 8 bases. The CDR3 sequence is 15 residues long. V lost 2 bases and J lost 7; bases outside the gene matches: 10. Germline V gene data show CDR1 as SGHAT and CDR2 as FQNNGV. Here the CDR3 reads CASSLRLTGEKEQYF. CDR3 coding DNA: TGTGCCAGCAGCTTACGATTGACAGGGGAAAAGGAGCAGTACTTC.

About this clonotype itself: A read error may account for a junction end that differs from germline. V and J are TRBV4-2 and TRBJ1-1; TRBD1 matches at 9 bases. Germline assignment: CDR1 LGHNA and CDR2 YNFKEQ. The length of the CDR3 is 15 residues. The CDR3 DNA is TGTGCCTGCAGCCGACGGACAGGGGTAAACACTGAAGCTTTCTTT. Protein: CACSRRTGVNTEAFF.

This clonotype showed up just once. As DNA, the CDR3 is TGCAGCGTCCAGCGCCGTAGGTGGAACACTGAAGCTTTCTTT. Translated, it gives CSVQRRRWNTEAFF. This chain links TRBV29-1 with TRBJ1-1; unclear D gene. Germline assignment: CDR1 SQVTM and CDR2 ANQGSEA. Trimming pared 6 bases from V and 1 base from J, leaving 15 bases between. The CDR3 extends over 14 amino acids. Drawing the rest from reference TRBV29-1 and TRBJ1-1, the complete variable domain is SAVISQKPSRDICQRGTSLTIQCQVDSQVTMMFWYRQQPGQSLTLIATANQGSEATYESGFVIDKFPISRPNLTFSTLTVSNMSPEDSSIYLCSVQRRRWNTEAFFGQGTRLTVV.

On this clonotype: At one end, the junction sequence differs from germline, possibly due to a read error. The chain employs TRBV6-6 and TRBJ2-7; TRBD2 matches at 7 bases. The germline V gene encodes CDR1 MNHNY and CDR2 SVGAGI (reference sequence). The length of the CDR3 is 15 residues. This CDR3 is CASSRDTYGDYEQYF. The CDR3 nucleotides are TGTGCCAGCAGTCGCGACACCTACGGGGACTACGAGCAATACTTC.

The chain carries TRBV6-1 and TRBJ1-1; 7 bases fit TRBD1. V lost 5 bases, J lost 9 bases, and 9 bases stayed unmatched. The V gene's germline CDR1 is MNHNS and CDR2 SASEGT. CDR3 length: 13 amino acids. The CDR3 coding sequence is TGTGCCAGCAGTAATGCTGGAGGGGGCCAAGCTTTCTTT. Translation: CASSNAGGGQAFF.

With regard to this clonotype: A junction boundary mismatches the germline segment, possibly from a read error. V and J are TRBV11-2 and TRBJ2-7; no definite D call. The CDR3 extends over 13 amino acids. Per the germline V gene, CDR1 is SGHAT and CDR2 is FQNNGV. This chain's CDR3 is CTSSLAAVYDQYF. The CDR3 DNA follows: TGTACCAGCAGCTTGGCGGCAGTCTACGACCAGTACTTC.

V usage is TRBV11-1 and J usage is TRBJ2-2; 7 nucleotides align to TRBD1. The CDR3 is made up of 14 amino acids. Germline V gene lookup returns CDR1 SGHAT and CDR2 FQDESV (reference sequence). V shed 6 bases and J 6 bases; nucleotides not matched to a gene: 7. CDR3 bases: TGTGCCAGCAGTTCTACAGGGGTTGCCGGGGAGCTGTTTTTT. Translation gives CASSSTGVAGELFF.

As for this clonotype: The junction departs from germline at one end; a sequencing error may be responsible. This chain joins TRBV11-2 and TRBJ1-2; 7 nucleotides match TRBD1. This CDR3 comprises 18 residues. Germline CDR1 SGHAT, CDR2 FQNNGV. The CDR3 bases are TGTGCCAGTAGCTTTTTTCCTAGGGGGCAGGGGTGGTCCTATAGCTACACCTTC. This codes for CASSFFPRGQGWSYSYTF.

The table lists this clonotype with a count of one. The junction differs from germline at one of its ends, possibly a read error. V and J are TRBV5-5 and TRBJ2-7, with D possibly matching TRBD1 (6 bases). The CDR3 loop spans 14 amino acids. Germline V CDR1 and CDR2: SGHKS, YYEKEE (reference sequence). The CDR3 DNA follows: TGTGCCAGCAGCTCCAGGACAGCTCTCTCCGAGCACTACTTC. It specifies CASSSRTALSEHYF.

This clonotype was counted a few times. Mismatch with germline at one junction end may stem from a read error. The V and J genes are TRBV4-2 and TRBJ2-3; 11 nucleotides match TRBD2. This CDR3 comprises 19 residues. Germline values: CDR1 LGHNA, CDR2 YNFKEQ. For the CDR3, the DNA is TGTGCCAGCAACCAATGGGTAGCGGGAGGGCCGGTTGGGACAGATACGCAGTATTTT. This encodes CASNQWVAGGPVGTDTQYF.

This clonotype was found once. This may be a read error: a much more frequent sequence differs by one nucleotide. The chain recombines TRBV28 with TRBJ2-5; D unclear. CDR1 is MDHEN and CDR2 is SYDVKM in the germline V gene. The length of the CDR3 is 11 residues. The CDR3, as DNA: TGTGTCAGCAGTAATCCCGAGACCCAGTACTTC. Residues: CVSSNPETQYF.

A word on this clonotype: One end of the junction fails to match germline, which may point to a read error. The V call is TRBV11-2, the J call TRBJ2-7; 8 positions match TRBD2. From germline, CDR1 is SGHAT and CDR2 FQNNGV. The CDR3 is 17 residues long. CDR3 in amino acids: CASSLGRTSRPTYEQYF. CDR3 nucleotides: TGTGCCAGCAGCTTAGGGAGGACTAGCAGGCCCACCTATGAGCAGTACTTC.

In regard to this clonotype: A much larger clone sits a single nucleotide away, making a read error possible. The chain employs TRBV7-8 and TRBJ1-6, with 10 nucleotides matching TRBD1. The CDR3 covers 14 residues. From germline, CDR1 is SGHVS and CDR2 FQNEAQ. The CDR3 reads CAGSEGQGNSPLHF. The CDR3 DNA reads as TGTGCCGGCAGCGAGGGACAGGGGAATTCACCCCTCCACTTT. The full variable domain, completed using reference TRBV7-8 and TRBJ1-6, is GAGVSQSPRYKVAKRGQDVALRCDPISGHVSLFWYQQALGQGPEFLTYFQNEAQLDKSGLPSDRFFAERPEGSVSTLKIQRTQQEDSAVYLCAGSEGQGNSPLHFGNGTRLTVT.

The chain has TRBV29-1 and TRBJ2-3, with D unresolved. The CDR3 is made up of 10 amino acids. In germline, CDR1 is SQVTM, CDR2 ANQGSEA. Here the CDR3 reads CNISTDTQYF. The CDR3 DNA reads TGCAACATTTCCACAGATACGCAGTATTTT.

This clonotype was seen a few times. This chain joins TRBV7-3 and TRBJ2-3; D is unresolved. This CDR3 comprises 12 residues. Germline loops: CDR1 SGHTA, CDR2 FQGTGA. Deletions cut 5 bases from V and 5 bases from J, with 8 bases between. The CDR3 DNA reads as TGTGCCAGCAGCGCCGGTGGAGATACGCAGTATTTT. It is translated as CASSAGGDTQYF.

The chain carries TRBV6-1 and TRBJ2-7, with TRBD1 matching over 7 bases. Germline V gene lookup returns CDR1 MNHNS and CDR2 SASEGT. The CDR3 totals 16 residues. The V and J ends lost 6 bases and 3 bases, in that order; junction bases with no gene match: 14. Here the CDR3 reads CASSQAGTEYHYEQYF. In DNA form, the CDR3 reads TGTGCCAGCAGCCAGGCCGGGACAGAGTACCACTACGAGCAGTACTTC.

With regard to this clonotype: One base away lies a much larger clone, so this may be a sequencing read error. V is TRBV28 and J is TRBJ2-7, with 7 bases fitting TRBD2. Germline V gene lookup returns CDR1 MDHEN and CDR2 SYDVKM. This CDR3 comprises 18 residues. V shed 1 base, J shed 1 base, and the junction held 13 bases outside the gene matches. CDR3 DNA: TGTGCCAGCAGTTTATCCTCCCGCCTAGGCGGGAGATCCTACGAGCAGTACTTC. Protein: CASSLSSRLGGRSYEQYF.

This clonotype has a handful of counts. This chain joins TRBV6-2 or TRBV6-3 and TRBJ2-1; 8 bases align to TRBD2. Germline lookup yields CDR1 MNHEY and CDR2 SVGEGT. Losses at the gene ends were 5 bases for V and 5 bases for J; bases not matched to a gene: 8. The CDR3 length is 15 residues. The CDR3 DNA reads as TGTGCCAGCAGTCGACGACTACTAGCGGACAATGAGCAGTTCTTC. This gives the protein CASSRRLLADNEQFF.

Only a few counts were recorded for this clonotype. This may come from a read error, since a much larger clone is one base off. The chain carries TRBV10-3 and TRBJ2-1, with 9 bases matching TRBD2. Germline V gene lookup returns CDR1 ENHRY and CDR2 SYGVKD. There are 14 residues in the CDR3. The CDR3 region is CASLAGVGYNGQFF. CDR3 nucleotides: TGTGCCAGCTTAGCGGGAGTGGGCTACAATGGGCAGTTCTTC.

Comments on this clonotype: One end of the junction does not line up with germline, which may come from a read error. The V gene is TRBV18, the J gene TRBJ2-7; the match to TRBD2 covers 7 bases. CDR3 length equals 15 residues. CDR1 is KGHSH and CDR2 is LQKENI in the germline V gene. CDR3 region: CASSLSGPKTYELCF. The CDR3 DNA follows: TGTGCCAGCTCGCTTAGCGGGCCTAAAACCTACGAGCTGTGCTTC.

Within the sample, this clonotype is medium-sized. V is TRBV11-1 and J is TRBJ2-1, with no clear D. Per germline, CDR1 SGHAT and CDR2 FQDESV (reference sequence). The V and J ends lost 7 bases and 0 bases respectively, with 19 bases between them. The CDR3 covers 17 residues. CDR3 protein: CASTIGPGLHSYNEQFF. DNA of the CDR3: TGTGCCAGCACCATCGGGCCCGGGTTACACTCCTACAATGAGCAGTTCTTC.

V and J are TRBV7-9 and TRBJ2-3; D remains ambiguous. There are 14 residues in the CDR3. Between the trimmed V and J ends, which lost 4 bases and 1 base, there was a span of 9 bases. Per germline, CDR1 SEHNR and CDR2 FQNEAQ (reference sequence). In DNA form, the CDR3 reads TGTGCCAGCAGCTCAAGACAAGGCACAGATACGCAGTATTTT. It encodes CASSSRQGTDTQYF.

On this clonotype: The junction does not match germline at one end; this may be a read error. The chain combines TRBV12-3 or TRBV12-4 with TRBJ2-2; D ambiguous. The CDR3 sequence is 17 residues long. CDR3 sequence (DNA): TGTGCTAGCAGTCTCCGGCCACTTTCTACCCAGACCGGGGAGCTGTTTTTT. It encodes CASSLRPLSTQTGELFF.

This clonotype has a single count. The V gene is TRBV28, the J gene TRBJ1-2; weak D call: TRBD1 (6 bases). Germline assignment: CDR1 MDHEN and CDR2 SYDVKM. V was trimmed by 10 bases and J by 8 bases, leaving 20 bases between them. The CDR3 consists of 13 residues. Written as DNA, the CDR3 is TGTGCCAACTTTAAGTCCGGGACAAACGGCTACACCTTC. This translates into CANFKSGTNGYTF.

The table lists this clonotype with a count of one. Germline and junction disagree at one end, which may indicate a read error. The J gene is TRBJ1-5, the V gene TRBV6-2 or TRBV6-3; no clear D. Germline V gene data show CDR1 as MNHEY and CDR2 as SVGEGT. This CDR3 is 15 amino acids long. This chain's CDR3 is CVSILDNYSNRPQHF. DNA for the CDR3: TGTGTCAGCATCCTCGACAATTATAGCAATCGGCCCCAGCATTTT.